This TCR beta chain derives from a study of cytomegalovirus exposure and HLA in healthy donors. Primers included in the PCR were 60 Vbeta and 13 Jbeta primers. Sequencing was performed with immunoSEQ multiplex PCR; in TCRdb, only in-frame clones are kept and a portion is missing. The sample lists roughly 190,000 clones, 60% to 80% seen once, with about 3% in the top ten. This clone came up a few times. Its antigen is as yet unknown. Germline CDR1 SGHTA, CDR2 FQGNSA. Trimming removed 5 bases at V and 7 bases at J, with 6 bases between. This CDR3 is built from 12 residues. General observations from the study: An analysis that was carried out later associated 16,000 or so TCR beta sequences with HLA alleles at 0.05 false discovery rate. CMV serostatus was the only recorded immune exposure for donors. Productive rates of about 87% or about 30% were seen for most TCR beta V segments in an earlier analysis. Most CMV-associated TCR beta chains were later found to appear HLA-restricted.

The clonotype originates from a woman between 25 and 40 years old in good health and CMV-seropositive. The chain uses TRBV7-2 and TRBJ1-6; D remains unclear. What was sequenced was PBMCs. CDR3 bases: TGTGCCAGCAGCGAGAACAATTCACCCCTCCACTTT. Residues: CASSENNSPLHF.